This entry is about one T cell receptor (beta chain). This CDR3 is 15 amino acids long. Trimming shortened V by 4 bases and J by 5 bases, and 19 bases separated the two germline ends. Germline lookup yields CDR1 SQVTM and CDR2 ANQGSEA. This entry comes from a study of cytomegalovirus exposure and HLA in healthy donors. PCR used 60 Vbeta primers and 13 Jbeta primers. The repertoire was sequenced with immunoSEQ multiplex PCR; TCRdb's copy has only in-frame clones and lacks some. The sample lists more than 100,000 clones, 60% to 75% occurring once. This chain uses TRBV29-1 with TRBJ2-3; D unclear. Sequenced material: PBMCs. This clonotype originated in a woman in her 50s in good health and CMV-seropositive. The CDR3 loop reads CSVVDSRIRGDTQYF. The CDR3 DNA is TGCAGCGTTGTCGACTCTCGAATCCGAGGAGATACGCAGTATTTT.